This T cell receptor beta chain derives from a study of cytomegalovirus exposure and HLA in healthy donors. In the PCR, 60 Vbeta and 13 Jbeta primers were used. Profiling relied on immunoSEQ multiplex PCR, and the TCRdb table lists in-frame clones only, not all of them. The sample includes approximately 120,000 clones, 73% of them seen just once. Germline CDR1 MRHNA, CDR2 SNTAGT. V shed 2 bases, J shed 7 bases, and the junction held 8 bases outside the gene matches. CDR3 length equals 15 residues. The material sequenced was PBMCs. This receptor was taken from a man aged 55-75 years in good health and CMV-seropositive. The J gene is TRBJ2-7, the V gene TRBV6-4; 10 bases are a match to TRBD2. The CDR3 sequence is CASSDRAGGPREQYF. DNA of the CDR3: TGTGCCAGCAGTGACAGAGCGGGGGGGCCGCGAGAGCAGTACTTC.